One sample yielded the 2 T cell receptor beta chains listed below, sequenced in a study of cytomegalovirus exposure and HLA in healthy donors. Primers: 60 Vbeta forward and 13 Jbeta reverse. Sequenced by immunoSEQ multiplex PCR; TCRdb stores in-frame clones only, minus some. The profile shows roughly 150,000 clones, roughly 88% of them singletons. The source material was PBMCs. The receptors shown here come from a boy aged 2 to 10 in good health and CMV-seronegative.

The CDR3 DNA sequence: TGTGCCAGCAGTGAAGCAGGCAGCGGGGGGGAGCAGTTCTTC. Its translation: CASSEAGSGGEQFF. The chain employs TRBV2 and TRBJ2-1; TRBD2 aligns across 9 bases. The junction had 4 bases not matched to a gene; V was cut back by 0 bases and J by 10 bases. From germline, CDR1 is SNHLY and CDR2 FYNNEI. This CDR3 is built from 14 residues.

V and J are TRBV21-1 and TRBJ1-2; the D call TRBD1 from the table was never checked on the DNA. TRBV21-1 is noted as a pseudogene. The CDR3 spans 10 residues. CDR3 protein: CERGYYGYTF. The CDR3 bases are TGTGAAAGGGGATACTATGGCTACACCTTC.